Below, 18 T cell receptor beta chains from the same sample are listed, as sequenced in a study of a mutant IDH1 vaccine in newly diagnosed glioma. Documented time point: baseline, week 1 (first vaccination visit). Treatment noted: pre-vaccination baseline after standard-of-care therapy. The data were produced by immunoSEQ multiplex PCR, yet TCRdb's version contains in-frame clones alone and is incomplete. The data hold tens of thousands of clones, with just over 90% observed a single time. Sample: PBMCs, taken from a glioma patient treated with radiotherapy, temozolomide or both. The receptors here all came from a man aged 30-40 years with glioma.

A single count supports this clone. This chain uses TRBV12-5 with TRBJ2-7; D remains unclear. The germline gives CDR1 LGHNT, CDR2 FRNRAP. Trimming stripped 1 base from V and 6 bases from J, with 10 bases between. This CDR3 has 13 amino acids. The CDR3 is CASGLGIVTEQYF. In DNA form, the CDR3 reads TGTGCTAGTGGTTTGGGCATTGTGACCGAGCAGTACTTC.

The chain carries TRBV7-9 and TRBJ2-3; 8 nucleotides align to TRBD1. The germline gives CDR1 SEHNR, CDR2 FQNEAQ (reference sequence). The CDR3 extends over 13 amino acids. Germline trimming cut 6 bases from V and 4 bases from J; bases unmatched to any gene: 3. In DNA, the CDR3 is TGTGCCAGCAGTGGACAGGGTCCAGATACGCAGTATTTT. Its protein product is CASSGQGPDTQYF. The variable domain in full, completed from reference TRBV7-9 and TRBJ2-3, reads DTGVSQNPRHKITKRGQNVTFRCDPISEHNRLYWYRQTLGQGPEFLTYFQNEAQLEKSRLLSDRFSAERPKGSFSTLEIQRTEQGDSAMYLCASSGQGPDTQYFGPGTRLTVL.

The count of this clone is one. The V and J genes are TRBV6-4 and TRBJ2-5, with D perhaps matching TRBD1 or TRBD2 (5 bases each). CDR3 length: 15 residues. V lost 6 bases and J 4 bases, leaving 18 bases between the germline ends. Germline CDR1 and CDR2: MRHNA and SNTAGT. CDR3 loop: CASSPDTRGGETQYF. CDR3 nucleotide sequence: TGTGCCAGCAGCCCAGACACCCGGGGCGGAGAGACCCAGTACTTC.

The chain recombines TRBV5-1 with TRBJ2-4; TRBD2 aligns across 7 bases. CDR1 is SGHRS and CDR2 is YFSETQ in the germline V gene. V gave up 9 bases and J gave up 8 bases; unmatched junction bases: 17. The CDR3 length is 15 residues. The CDR3 DNA sequence: TGCGCCACCATTGGGAGGGATCGAATTCGAGACATTCAGTACTTC. This codes for CATIGRDRIRDIQYF.

This chain uses TRBV10-3 with TRBJ2-2; perhaps TRBD1 as D (6 bases). The V gene lost 7 bases and the J gene lost 8 bases, with 11 bases spanning the gap. Germline CDR1 and CDR2: ENHRY and SYGVKD. CDR3 length: 12 amino acids. This CDR3 is CAITTGSGELFF. The CDR3, as DNA: TGTGCCATCACAACAGGGTCTGGGGAGCTGTTTTTT.

The rearrangement links TRBV9 to TRBJ2-3, with 10 bases that match TRBD2. From germline, CDR1 is SGDLS and CDR2 YYNGEE. V trimming: 0 bases; J trimming: 5 bases; junction bases outside the gene matches: 12. CDR3 size: 18 residues. In nucleotides, the CDR3 is TGTGCCAGCAGCGTAGATCCCTGGCTAGCGGGAGTAGTAGATACGCAGTATTTT. Protein sequence: CASSVDPWLAGVVDTQYF.

CDR3 nucleotides: TGTGCCAGTAGCACTTACACAGGGGATCAGCCCCAGCATTTT. Encoded protein: CASSTYTGDQPQHF. This chain links TRBV19 with TRBJ1-5, with 7 bases fitting TRBD1. The V gene's germline CDR1 is LNHDA and CDR2 SQIVND (reference sequence). CDR3 size: 14 residues. Unmatched junction bases numbered 7, after V lost 6 bases and J lost 5 bases.

The genes are TRBV6-5 and TRBJ2-3; D assignment may be TRBD1 or TRBD2 (5 bases each). CDR1 is MNHEY and CDR2 is SVGAGI in the germline V gene. This CDR3 comprises 16 residues. Trimming left V 0 bases short and J 1 base short, with 11 bases between. The CDR3 loop is CASSYSGGRGTDTQYF. The CDR3 DNA sequence: TGTGCCAGCAGTTACTCTGGGGGTCGGGGCACAGATACGCAGTATTTT.

This chain joins TRBV2 and TRBJ1-3; D is unresolved. The CDR3 totals 15 residues. CDR1 and CDR2 from the germline V gene are SNHLY and FYNNEI. V lost 7 bases, J lost 4 bases, and 17 bases lay in between. In DNA form, the CDR3 reads TGTGCCAGCAATCAACTGAACACTGGAGGAAACACCATATATTTT. Translated: CASNQLNTGGNTIYF.

This clone was seen more than once but under ten times. The rearrangement joins TRBV27 to TRBJ1-1; D remains ambiguous. The CDR3 has 13 residues. Trimming took off 4 bases at V and 6 bases at J, with 12 bases between the two ends. CDR1 is MNHEY and CDR2 is SMNVEV in the germline V gene (reference sequence). The CDR3 here is CASSSNLGAEAFF. CDR3 nucleotides: TGTGCCAGCAGTTCGAACTTAGGCGCTGAAGCTTTCTTT.

The V gene is TRBV25-1, the J gene TRBJ1-2; a weak D match, TRBD1 (6 bases). The V gene lost 5 bases and the J gene lost 2 bases, with 12 bases spanning the gap. The CDR3 extends over 14 amino acids. The germline gives CDR1 MGHDK, CDR2 SYGVNS. Written as DNA, the CDR3 is TGTGCCAGCAGTCCGCATACAGGGAACTATGGCTACACCTTC. It encodes CASSPHTGNYGYTF.

A few counts support this clone. The gene calls are TRBV7-2 and TRBJ1-1; D is uncertain. From germline, CDR1 is SGHTA and CDR2 FQGNSA. The CDR3 has 12 amino acids. Between the trimmed V and J ends, which lost 2 bases and 7 bases, there was a span of 8 bases. CDR3 sequence (DNA): TGTGCCAGCAGCTTATGGGCAGGTGAAGCTTTCTTT. This codes for CASSLWAGEAFF. Full variable domain (remainder filled in from reference TRBV7-2 and TRBJ1-1): GAGVSQSPSNKVTEKGKDVELRCDPISGHTALYWYRQSLGQGLEFLIYFQGNSAPDKSGLPSDRFSAERTGGSVSTLTIQRTQQEDSAVYLCASSLWAGEAFFGQGTRLTVV.

J is TRBJ1-1 and V is TRBV7-6; 7 nucleotides agree with TRBD1. The V gene end was trimmed by 3 bases and the J gene end by 10 bases; junction bases not matched to a gene: 11. Germline CDR1 SGHVS, CDR2 FNYEAQ. The CDR3 extends over 14 amino acids. Written as DNA, the CDR3 is TGTGCCAGCAGCTTTAATACGCGACAGGGTCGAGCTTTCTTT. Encoded protein: CASSFNTRQGRAFF. The full variable domain, completed using reference TRBV7-6 and TRBJ1-1, is GAGVSQSPRYKVTKRGQDVALRCDPISGHVSLYWYRQALGQGPEFLTYFNYEAQQDKSGLPNDRFSAERPEGSISTLTIQRTEQRDSAMYRCASSFNTRQGRAFFGQGTRLTVV.

V usage is TRBV5-1 and J usage is TRBJ2-2, with 11 nucleotides matching TRBD2. In germline, CDR1 is SGHRS, CDR2 YFSETQ. V lost 4 bases to trimming and J lost 1 base; unmatched junction nucleotides: 12. This CDR3 has 19 residues. CDR3 in DNA: TGCGCCAGCAGCAAGGGACTAGCGGTCCTAAGGGGGAACACCGGGGAGCTGTTTTTT. This sequence encodes CASSKGLAVLRGNTGELFF.

The J gene is TRBJ1-1, the V gene TRBV11-2, with no clear D. The length of the CDR3 is 13 residues. V shed 5 bases and J shed 0 bases, with 7 bases lying between them. CDR1 is SGHAT, CDR2 FQNNGV, per germline. CDR3 sequence reads: CASSPHMNTEAFF. CDR3 sequence (DNA): TGTGCCAGCAGCCCTCATATGAACACTGAAGCTTTCTTT. Together with reference TRBV11-2 and TRBJ1-1, the CDR3 gives the full variable domain: EAGVAQSPRYKIIEKRQSVAFWCNPISGHATLYWYQQILGQGPKLLIQFQNNGVVDDSQLPKDRFSAERLKGVDSTLKIQPAKLEDSAVYLCASSPHMNTEAFFGQGTRLTVV.

The chain has TRBV28 and TRBJ2-6; a weak D match, TRBD2 (8 bases). Germline loops: CDR1 MDHEN, CDR2 SYDVKM. The CDR3 runs to 17 residues. V lost 4 bases, J lost 2 bases, and 15 bases lay in between. CDR3 loop: CASSSREGAPGANVLTF. CDR3 nucleotide sequence: TGTGCCAGCAGTTCCCGGGAGGGGGCGCCTGGGGCCAACGTCCTGACTTTC.

This chain connects TRBV25-1 to TRBJ2-1; D may correspond to TRBD1 or TRBD2 (7 bases each). The germline gives CDR1 MGHDK, CDR2 SYGVNS. CDR3 size: 15 residues. V was clipped by 4 bases and J by 0 bases, with 10 bases between them. The CDR3 here is CASSGEGASYNEQFF. CDR3 sequence (DNA): TGTGCCAGCAGTGGGGAGGGGGCCTCCTACAATGAGCAGTTCTTC.

This chain connects TRBV29-1 to TRBJ2-1; 10 bases map to TRBD2. CDR1 is SQVTM and CDR2 is ANQGSEA in the germline V gene. The V segment lost 5 bases and the J segment 6 bases; nucleotides outside the gene matches: 4. The CDR3 length is 13 residues. The CDR3 DNA sequence: TGCAGCGTTAGCGGGAGGGCCTTCAATGAGCAGTTCTTC. Its translation: CSVSGRAFNEQFF.